This TCR beta chain appears in the sequencing data of a study of blood T cell repertoires in COVID-19 (dated by TCRdb to the early 2020s). Study-level background: The collaborator samples originated in the United States, Italy and Spain and spanned the acute and convalescent phases of COVID-19. Where available, HLA class I and class II types were obtained from metadata supplied by the sample provider rather than from assay-based typing. The repertoires were released in a freely available public database meant as a resource for research on the immune response to SARS-CoV-2. The samples were drawn from the first 160 participants of the ongoing ImmuneRACE study and from over a thousand subjects provided by 6 global collaborators. Sample metadata almost always included a de-identified subject ID, COVID-19 status, age in years and sex. The dataset comprised deeply sampled blood TCRbeta repertoires from subjects exposed to, actively infected with, or recovered from COVID-19. The material from the prospective study consisted of cDNA or gDNA derived from T cells, B-cell-depleted T cells, or PBMCs.

TCRbeta CDR3 regions were amplified from genomic DNA using the immunoSEQ Assay, a bias-controlled multiplex PCR. As for how the authors treated the data: The number of nucleated cells in each sample was estimated from the amplification of reference gene primers within the assay. To quantify the absolute abundance of each unique TCRbeta CDR3 rearrangement, sequence reads were collapsed and filtered. For each sample, productive Simpson clonality was calculated as the square root of Simpson's diversity index over productive rearrangements. The source is immuneACCESS, and TCRdb retained only in-frame sequences with V and J called. Part of the clones is not carried over; for the studies checked, unresolved V genes explain less than half of this, and the remainder is unexplained. V, J and clone size reflect that table, while D and trimming were determined from the DNA. The sample has roughly 300,000 clones on record, 80% to 90% of them singletons. The ten biggest clones cover around 4% of the sample.

V and J are trimmed by 6 bases and 7 bases, and the gene matches miss 8 bases of the junction. Measured from the cysteine to the phenylalanine, the CDR3 is 12 residues long. Just CDR3 DNA is preserved here, 36 bases in frame from base 1. CDR1 SQVTM and CDR2 ANQGSEA were looked up in the germline V gene. On this clone: Its antigen is still unknown. No much larger clone is present one base from it, and per-base qualities are unavailable.

In the prospective study, participants were roughly 18 to 100 years old, resided in about two dozen geographic areas of the United States, and were enrolled through a virtual design. In the prospective study, participants were assigned to cohorts based on the clinical history participants reported in a screening survey and a study questionnaire. In the prospective study, mobile phlebotomists collected whole blood, serum and a nasopharyngeal or oropharyngeal swab from each participant. Prospective study participants could optionally give additional blood draws and questionnaires over a roughly two-month period. Prospective study blood samples were shipped either frozen or at room temperature before DNA extraction. Findings and caveats that apply to the study as a whole: The amount of clinical and demographic metadata varied by source and participant and was provided uncurated.

The chain is assembled from TRBV29-1 and TRBJ1-1; TRBD1 agrees with 7 junctional bases. Source material: PBMCs or T cells enriched from blood (not recorded which). This receptor was identified in a woman aged 40 to 49 with acute COVID-19. The CDR3 is CSVRDSRLEAFF. In nucleotides, the sequence is TGCAGCGTACGGGACAGCAGACTTGAAGCTTTCTTT.